The T cell receptor beta chain described here comes from a study of T cells in Graves' hyperthyroidism and ophthalmopathy. Each patient was aged 18 to 65 and had newly diagnosed hyperthyroidism of under 2 months' duration. Uncontrolled infection, other autoimmune disease, pregnancy or lactation excluded patients. Researchers took RNA transcripts and amplified the TCR beta CDR3 regions from them. HTBI primers were the set used in a first-round RT-PCR of the TCR CDR3. TCRdb analysed the multiplex PCR reads with MiXCR anew, one entry per CDR3 protein. This repertoire shows about 130,000 distinct CDR3 sequences, approximately 24% found once; its top ten account for 65% to 80%. Details on this clonotype: What it binds is not known.

The CDR3 runs to 15 residues. Germline CDR1 MNHGY, CDR2 SVAAGI. V lost 3 bases to trimming and J lost 10 bases; unmatched junction nucleotides: 14. Overall study findings and caveats: Model-based prediction identified ophthalmopathy a median 6.5 months prior to its onset. A 13 V-J signature model discriminated ophthalmopathy versus stable hyperthyroidism.

Sequencing used blood. This TCR was recovered from a woman aged 45 to 65 with Graves' hyperthyroidism that later progressed to Graves' ophthalmopathy. The V call is TRBV6-9, the J call TRBJ1-2, with 7 bases identical to TRBD1. The CDR3 bases are TGTGCCAGCAGTTACGGGGACTACCGGGACAGACACTACACCTTC. The encoded protein is CASSYGDYRDRHYTF.